A selection of T cell receptor beta chains follows, all from one sample in a study of T cell repertoires in cytomegalovirus infection. The antigens for these receptors are not known. TCRdb called the reads again in MiXCR, with one record for every CDR3 protein. The repertoire includes roughly 730,000 distinct CDR3 sequences, roughly a third of them detected once, and about 20% sits in the top ten. The sequencing here drew on cultured PBMCs, taken from culture after CMV antigen stimulation. These TCRs come from a human donor in good health (CMV status not recorded). Some clones in this sample may be carry-over from other donors' samples. The CDR3 runs from the conserved cysteine through the conserved F or W. D genes are given only for firm matches. Size values are once, few and many counts, or a class for expanded clones, and some rows have none.

v_call,d_call,clone_size,j_call,cdr3_nt,cdr3_aa
TRBV6-6,TRBD2,.,TRBJ2-7,TGTGCCAGCAACCCCGGGAGGGGTTCCGGAGAGCAGTACTTC,CASNPGRGSGEQYF
TRBV28,.,few,TRBJ2-2,TGTGCCAGCAGTTTAGAGCTCCAAGACCTAGCGAACACCGGGGAGCTGTTTTTT,CASSLELQDLANTGELFF
TRBV12-3/TRBV12-4,.,.,TRBJ2-1,TGTGCCAGCTCTTCGCCGGGGAGCTCCTACAATGAGCAGTTCTTC,CASSSPGSSYNEQFF
TRBV20-1,TRBD2,.,TRBJ2-3,TGCAGTGCTAGAGATGGGGCTAGCGGGGTGGAGACGCAGTATTTT,CSARDGASGVETQYF
TRBV6-2/TRBV6-3,.,.,TRBJ2-3,TGTGCCAGCAGTTACGTCGGGAGTTTAGCAGATACGCAGTATTTT,CASSYVGSLADTQYF
TRBV2,.,.,TRBJ1-5,TGTGCCAGCACGGAGGATGAGATTGAGCAGCCCCAGCATTTT,CASTEDEIEQPQHF
TRBV2,TRBD1,few,TRBJ1-6,TGTGCCAGCAGAGAGGGACAGGCAAACTCACCCCTCCACTTT,CASREGQANSPLHF
TRBV7-2,.,.,TRBJ2-2,TGTGCCAGCAGCCGTACGGGGGCGGAGGAGCTGTTTTTT,CASSRTGAEELFF
TRBV2,.,.,TRBJ1-4,TGTGCCAGCAGACCCCCGGGACGCCTGGGGGAAAAACTGTTTTTT,CASRPPGRLGEKLFF
TRBV7-9,TRBD1,.,TRBJ1-2,TGTGCCAGCAGCCCCGGGACAGGGGCTGATGGCTACACCTTC,CASSPGTGADGYTF
TRBV7-9,.,few,TRBJ2-5,TGTGCCAGCAGCCCCAGACCGACAGGTGAAGAGACCCAGTACTTC,CASSPRPTGEETQYF
TRBV7-2,TRBD2,many,TRBJ2-3,TGTGCCAGCAGAGCGGGGGATACGCAGTATTTT,CASRAGDTQYF
TRBV7-6,TRBD2,.,TRBJ2-5,TGTGCCAGCAGCACCCGGTTGCGGGGGGAGACCCAGTACTTC,CASSTRLRGETQYF
TRBV19,.,few,TRBJ1-1,TGTGCCAGCAACACGGGACGTACGATTGAAGCTTTCTTT,CASNTGRTIEAFF
TRBV27,.,once,TRBJ1-2,TGTGCCAGCAGTTTTATAGGTACAGGGACCGCCTATGGCTACACCTTC,CASSFIGTGTAYGYTF
TRBV7-2,.,few,TRBJ2-1,TGTGCCAGCAGCTTAGGCGGCCCAAGTAAGTTCTTC,CASSLGGPSKFF
TRBV7-2,.,many,TRBJ1-2,TGTGCCAGCAGCTTAGCCGCTAACTATGGCTACACCTTC,CASSLAANYGYTF
TRBV7-2,TRBD2,.,TRBJ2-1,TGTGCCAGCAGCTTAGCGACTAGCGGGAATGAGCAGTTCTTC,CASSLATSGNEQFF
TRBV7-9,TRBD1,.,TRBJ1-4,TGTGCCAGCAGCCGAGCAACAGGGGTGGATGAAAAACTGTTTTTT,CASSRATGVDEKLFF
TRBV7-9,.,.,TRBJ2-7,TGTTCCAGCAGCGCGGACTCCTACGAGCAGTACTTC,CSSSADSYEQYF
TRBV4-1,.,few,TRBJ1-3,TGCGCCAGCAGCCAAGACCCGAGCTCTGGAAACACCATATATTTT,CASSQDPSSGNTIYF
TRBV12-3/TRBV12-4,.,few,TRBJ2-3,TGTGCCACCGATCGGGTACTCCACACAGATACGCAGTATTTT,CATDRVLHTDTQYF
TRBV5-1,.,.,TRBJ2-1,TGCGCCAGCGCAGGAGGGCCCACAGGGGCCAATGAGCAGTTCTTC,CASAGGPTGANEQFF